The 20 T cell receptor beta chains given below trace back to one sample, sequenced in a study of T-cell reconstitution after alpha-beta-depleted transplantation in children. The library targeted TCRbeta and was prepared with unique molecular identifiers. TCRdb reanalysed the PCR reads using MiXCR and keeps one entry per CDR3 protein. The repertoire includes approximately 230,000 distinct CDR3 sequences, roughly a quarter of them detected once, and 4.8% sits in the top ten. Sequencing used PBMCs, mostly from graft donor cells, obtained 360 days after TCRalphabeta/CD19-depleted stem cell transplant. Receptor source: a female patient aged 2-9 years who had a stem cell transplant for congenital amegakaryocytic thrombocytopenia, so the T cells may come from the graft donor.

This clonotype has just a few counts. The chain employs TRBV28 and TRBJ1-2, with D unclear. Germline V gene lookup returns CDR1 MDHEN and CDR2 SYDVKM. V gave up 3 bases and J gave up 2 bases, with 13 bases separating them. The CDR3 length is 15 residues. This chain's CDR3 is CASSLVGPLNYGYTF. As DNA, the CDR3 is TGTGCCAGCAGTTTGGTGGGTCCTCTAAACTATGGCTACACCTTC.

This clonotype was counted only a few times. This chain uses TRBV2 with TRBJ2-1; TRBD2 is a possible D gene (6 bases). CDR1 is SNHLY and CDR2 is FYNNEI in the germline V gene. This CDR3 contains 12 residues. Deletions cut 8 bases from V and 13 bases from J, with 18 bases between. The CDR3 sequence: CASQGGGALQFF. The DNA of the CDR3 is TGTGCCAGCCAGGGAGGAGGGGCGTTACAGTTCTTC.

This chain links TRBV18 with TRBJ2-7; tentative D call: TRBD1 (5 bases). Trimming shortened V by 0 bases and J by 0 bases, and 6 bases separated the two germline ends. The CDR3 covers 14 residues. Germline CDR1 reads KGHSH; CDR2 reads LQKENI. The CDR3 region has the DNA TGTGCCAGCTCACCACCGGACATCTCCTACGAGCAGTACTTC. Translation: CASSPPDISYEQYF.

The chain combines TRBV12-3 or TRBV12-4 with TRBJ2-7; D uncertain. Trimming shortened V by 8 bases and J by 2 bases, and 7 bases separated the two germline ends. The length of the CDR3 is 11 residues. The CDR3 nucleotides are TGTGCCAGCTCTGGTGCCTACGAGCAGTACTTC. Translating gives CASSGAYEQYF.

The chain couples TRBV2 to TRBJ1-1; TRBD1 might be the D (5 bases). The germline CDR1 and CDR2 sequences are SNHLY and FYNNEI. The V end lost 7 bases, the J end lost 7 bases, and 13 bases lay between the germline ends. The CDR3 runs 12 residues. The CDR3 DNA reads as TGTGCCAGCACACCTGACAGAGATGAAGCTTTCTTT. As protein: CASTPDRDEAFF.

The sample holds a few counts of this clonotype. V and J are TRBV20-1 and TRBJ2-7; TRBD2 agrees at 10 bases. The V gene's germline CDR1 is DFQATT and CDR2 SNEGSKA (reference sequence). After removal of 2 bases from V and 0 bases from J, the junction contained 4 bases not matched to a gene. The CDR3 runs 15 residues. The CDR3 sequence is CSARTGTSVSYEQYF. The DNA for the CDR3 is TGCAGTGCTAGAACAGGGACTAGCGTCTCCTACGAGCAGTACTTC.

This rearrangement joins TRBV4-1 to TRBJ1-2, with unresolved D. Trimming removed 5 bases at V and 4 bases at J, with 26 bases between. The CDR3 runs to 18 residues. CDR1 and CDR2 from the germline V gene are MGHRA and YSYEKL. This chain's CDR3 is CASSVGRLGGDNAYGYTF. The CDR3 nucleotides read TGCGCCAGCAGCGTAGGCAGGTTAGGCGGCGACAATGCCTATGGCTACACCTTC.

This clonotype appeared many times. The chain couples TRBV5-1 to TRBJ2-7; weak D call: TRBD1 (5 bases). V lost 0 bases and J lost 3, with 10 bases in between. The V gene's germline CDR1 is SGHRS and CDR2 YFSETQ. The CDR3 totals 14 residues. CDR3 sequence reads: CASSLGRVSYEQYF. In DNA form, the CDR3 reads TGCGCCAGCAGCTTGGGCAGGGTGAGCTACGAGCAGTACTTC.

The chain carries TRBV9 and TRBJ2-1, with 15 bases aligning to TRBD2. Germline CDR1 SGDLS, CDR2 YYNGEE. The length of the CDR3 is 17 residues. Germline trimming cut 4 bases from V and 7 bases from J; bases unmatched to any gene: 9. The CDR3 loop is CASSLAGLAGGPNEQFF. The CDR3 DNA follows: TGTGCCAGCAGCTTAGCCGGACTAGCGGGGGGGCCAAATGAGCAGTTCTTC.

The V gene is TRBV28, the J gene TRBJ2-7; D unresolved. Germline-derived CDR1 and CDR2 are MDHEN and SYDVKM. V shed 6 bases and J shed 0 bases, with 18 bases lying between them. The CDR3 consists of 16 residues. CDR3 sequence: CASSPVRRKSSYEQYF. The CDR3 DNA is TGTGCCAGCAGCCCCGTTAGGCGGAAGAGCTCCTACGAGCAGTACTTC.

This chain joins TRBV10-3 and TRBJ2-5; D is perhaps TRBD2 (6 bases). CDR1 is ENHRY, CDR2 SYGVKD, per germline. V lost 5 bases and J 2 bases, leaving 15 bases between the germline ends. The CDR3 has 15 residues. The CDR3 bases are TGTGCCATCAGTTCCACCCCTAGCGCTCAAGAGACCCAGTACTTC. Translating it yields CAISSTPSAQETQYF.

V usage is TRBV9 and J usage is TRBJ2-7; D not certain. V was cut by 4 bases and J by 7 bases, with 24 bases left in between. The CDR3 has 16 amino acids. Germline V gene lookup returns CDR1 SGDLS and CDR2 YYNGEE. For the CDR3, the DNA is TGTGCCAGCAGCAGAGGAGAAACTTCGGCGTGGTGGGAGCAGTACTTC. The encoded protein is CASSRGETSAWWEQYF.

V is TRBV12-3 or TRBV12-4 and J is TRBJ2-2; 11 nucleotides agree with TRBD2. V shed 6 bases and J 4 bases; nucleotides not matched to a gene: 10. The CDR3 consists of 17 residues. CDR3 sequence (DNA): TGTGCCAGCAGGTGGGCTACTAGCGGGAGTCCCACCGGGGAGCTGTTTTTT. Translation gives CASRWATSGSPTGELFF.

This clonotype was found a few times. The CDR3 DNA reads as TGTGCCAGCAGTGGAGCGAAACAAGAGACCCAGTACTTC. Residues: CASSGAKQETQYF. V usage is TRBV12-3 or TRBV12-4 and J usage is TRBJ2-5; unclear D gene. Trimming removed 5 bases at V and 2 bases at J, with 9 bases between. This CDR3 is 13 amino acids long.

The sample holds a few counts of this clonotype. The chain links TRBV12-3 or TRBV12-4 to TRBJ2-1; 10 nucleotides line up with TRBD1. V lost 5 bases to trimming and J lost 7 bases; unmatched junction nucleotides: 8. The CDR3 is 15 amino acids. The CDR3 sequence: CASSPSRDRGNEQFF. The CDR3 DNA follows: TGTGCCAGCAGTCCTTCCCGGGACAGGGGTAATGAGCAGTTCTTC.

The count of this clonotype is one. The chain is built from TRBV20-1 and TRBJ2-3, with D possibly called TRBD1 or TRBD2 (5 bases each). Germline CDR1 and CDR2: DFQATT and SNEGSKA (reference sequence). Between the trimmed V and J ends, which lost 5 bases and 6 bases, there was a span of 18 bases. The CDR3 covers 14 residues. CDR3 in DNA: TGCAGTGCTTCCCCATGGGGGAGTACGGATACGCAGTATTTT. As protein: CSASPWGSTDTQYF.

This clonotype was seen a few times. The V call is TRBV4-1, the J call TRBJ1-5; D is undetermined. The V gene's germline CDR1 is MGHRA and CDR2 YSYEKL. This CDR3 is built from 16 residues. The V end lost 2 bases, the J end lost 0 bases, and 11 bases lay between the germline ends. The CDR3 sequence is CASSQLEGNSNQPQHF. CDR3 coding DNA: TGCGCCAGCAGCCAATTGGAGGGAAATAGCAATCAGCCCCAGCATTTT.

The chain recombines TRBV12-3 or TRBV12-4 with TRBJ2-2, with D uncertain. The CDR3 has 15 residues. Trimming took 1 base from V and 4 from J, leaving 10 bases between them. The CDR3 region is CASSLGEWPTGELFF. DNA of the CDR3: TGTGCCAGCAGTTTAGGGGAATGGCCCACCGGGGAGCTGTTTTTT.

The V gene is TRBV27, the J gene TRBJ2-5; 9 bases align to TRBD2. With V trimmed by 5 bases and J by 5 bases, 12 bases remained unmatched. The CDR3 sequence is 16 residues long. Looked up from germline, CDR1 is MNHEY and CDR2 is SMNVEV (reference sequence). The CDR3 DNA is TGTGCCAGCAGTGGACGGGGGCTAGCGGGGATGGAGACCCAGTACTTC. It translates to CASSGRGLAGMETQYF.

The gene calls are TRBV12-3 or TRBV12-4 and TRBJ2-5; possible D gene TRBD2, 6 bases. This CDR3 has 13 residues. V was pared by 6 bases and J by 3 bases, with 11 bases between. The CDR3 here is CASSQRGKETQYF. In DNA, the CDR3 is TGTGCCAGCAGCCAACGGGGGAAAGAGACCCAGTACTTC.